This is a list of T cell receptor beta chains from one sample in a study of early T cells in non-severe SARS-CoV-2 infection. TCRdb re-analysed the 5' RACE reads in MiXCR, keeping a single row per CDR3 protein. Here the sample spans just under 45,000 distinct CDR3 sequences, approximately 11% being singletons. Input material: whole blood. These TCRs come from an adult who was a healthcare worker with PCR-confirmed SARS-CoV-2 infection or an uninfected control (not recorded which). The conserved cysteine and the conserved F or W are not part of the CDR3 here. Fields, in order: D gene, V gene, CDR3 protein. A D gene is named only where the DNA matches it firmly.

d_gene: TRBD2; v_gene: TRBV20-1; CDR3aa: SARDGSSGGYEQF
d_gene: TRBD1; v_gene: TRBV28; CDR3aa: ASFQGAEKLF
d_gene: -; v_gene: TRBV27; CDR3aa: ASSFLAGAYSNQPQH
d_gene: TRBD2; v_gene: TRBV7-6; CDR3aa: ASSPILRGSSYNEQF
d_gene: -; v_gene: TRBV7-8; CDR3aa: ASSSSQVGGLSGTLAYNEQF
d_gene: -; v_gene: TRBV9; CDR3aa: ASSVGEGGPYEQF
d_gene: -; v_gene: TRBV7-9; CDR3aa: ASSPEGTYNEQF
d_gene: -; v_gene: TRBV20-1; CDR3aa: SAEPTRYRPRTQY
d_gene: -; v_gene: TRBV6-2/TRBV6-3; CDR3aa: ATLASGNTIY
d_gene: TRBD1; v_gene: TRBV5-1; CDR3aa: ASSLAPPATGNSPLH
d_gene: -; v_gene: TRBV10-3; CDR3aa: AISEEVMDTEAF
d_gene: TRBD1; v_gene: TRBV5-4; CDR3aa: ASSSDDRGLVSSGELF
d_gene: TRBD1; v_gene: TRBV20-1; CDR3aa: SVDRGQNEQY
d_gene: -; v_gene: TRBV7-2; CDR3aa: ASSSRQPLYGYT
d_gene: TRBD1; v_gene: TRBV5-1; CDR3aa: ASRDRGTHEQY
d_gene: TRBD1; v_gene: TRBV11-3; CDR3aa: ASSLGTGGSTEAF
d_gene: -; v_gene: TRBV7-9; CDR3aa: ASSYRRGQLYEQY
d_gene: TRBD1; v_gene: TRBV20-1; CDR3aa: SAFRGSDPYGYT
d_gene: -; v_gene: TRBV29-1; CDR3aa: SVVFLATSLNEQF
d_gene: -; v_gene: TRBV30; CDR3aa: AWSQQRGGQYKNIQY
d_gene: TRBD1; v_gene: TRBV5-1; CDR3aa: ASSSTGGLGEKLF
d_gene: -; v_gene: TRBV20-1; CDR3aa: SAREIGGSNQPQH
d_gene: -; v_gene: TRBV4-3; CDR3aa: ASSQEPHGLAGSYEQY
d_gene: -; v_gene: TRBV2; CDR3aa: ASRDPTSGGWGQY
d_gene: TRBD2; v_gene: TRBV29-1; CDR3aa: STQRGNTGELF
d_gene: -; v_gene: TRBV6-1; CDR3aa: ASNPGQLSRPNEQF
d_gene: -; v_gene: TRBV4-3; CDR3aa: ASSQGDEQF
d_gene: TRBD1; v_gene: TRBV7-2; CDR3aa: ASSATGEEDTQY
d_gene: TRBD2; v_gene: TRBV6-1; CDR3aa: ASNGEGRGGEQF
d_gene: -; v_gene: TRBV19; CDR3aa: ASSIQGGDLAGFGEAF
d_gene: TRBD1; v_gene: TRBV30; CDR3aa: AWSAQGALNTEAF
d_gene: -; v_gene: TRBV12-3/TRBV12-4; CDR3aa: ASSLTTSGGYGYT
d_gene: TRBD1; v_gene: TRBV6-2/TRBV6-3; CDR3aa: ASAGQGYEQY
d_gene: -; v_gene: TRBV20-1; CDR3aa: SARKEGFYEQY
d_gene: -; v_gene: TRBV12-3/TRBV12-4; CDR3aa: ASSPFPDSYEQY
d_gene: -; v_gene: TRBV6-2/TRBV6-3; CDR3aa: ASSLQPTNEKLF
d_gene: -; v_gene: TRBV24-1; CDR3aa: ATSDFTESTGELF
d_gene: -; v_gene: TRBV12-5; CDR3aa: ASGTGIEGVQY
d_gene: TRBD1; v_gene: TRBV29-1; CDR3aa: SAADRGLYGYT
d_gene: -; v_gene: TRBV6-5; CDR3aa: ASSYSGSSTDTQY
d_gene: -; v_gene: TRBV5-5; CDR3aa: ASILGGYTEAF
d_gene: -; v_gene: TRBV7-6; CDR3aa: ASSLRGQRDTQY
d_gene: -; v_gene: TRBV19; CDR3aa: ASSILGPNYGYT
d_gene: -; v_gene: TRBV5-4; CDR3aa: ASSLGGVNQPQH
d_gene: -; v_gene: TRBV7-6; CDR3aa: ASSAVGADGQY
d_gene: -; v_gene: TRBV4-2; CDR3aa: ASSQDSNTRGGAF
d_gene: -; v_gene: TRBV19; CDR3aa: ASSIARTDTQY
d_gene: TRBD1; v_gene: TRBV3-1; CDR3aa: ASSLRDRGQTGELF